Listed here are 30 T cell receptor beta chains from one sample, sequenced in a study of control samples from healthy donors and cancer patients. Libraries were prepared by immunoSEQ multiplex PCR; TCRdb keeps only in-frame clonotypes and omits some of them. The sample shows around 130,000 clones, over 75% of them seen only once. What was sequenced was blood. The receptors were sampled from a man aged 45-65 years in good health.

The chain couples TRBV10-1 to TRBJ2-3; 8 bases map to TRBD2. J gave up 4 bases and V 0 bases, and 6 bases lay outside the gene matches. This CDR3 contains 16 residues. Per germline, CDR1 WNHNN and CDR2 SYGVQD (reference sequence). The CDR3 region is CASSESGSGDADTQYF. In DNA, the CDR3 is TGCGCCAGCAGTGAGTCTGGTAGCGGGGACGCAGATACGCAGTATTTT.

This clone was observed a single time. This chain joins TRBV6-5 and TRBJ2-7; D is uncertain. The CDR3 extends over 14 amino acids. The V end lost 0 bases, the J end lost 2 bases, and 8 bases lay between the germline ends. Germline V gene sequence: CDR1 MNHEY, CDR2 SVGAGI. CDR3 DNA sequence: TGTGCCAGCAGTTACTCTTACGGACCCTACGAGCAGTACTTC. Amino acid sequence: CASSYSYGPYEQYF.

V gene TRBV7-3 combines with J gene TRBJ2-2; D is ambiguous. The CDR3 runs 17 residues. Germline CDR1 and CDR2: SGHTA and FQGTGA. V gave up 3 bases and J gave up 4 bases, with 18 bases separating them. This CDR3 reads CASSLDPGRHSTGELFF. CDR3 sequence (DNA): TGTGCCAGCAGCTTGGACCCGGGTCGGCACAGCACCGGGGAGCTGTTTTTT.

CDR3 bases: TGTGCCAGCAGTTTTTTAACCTGGGAGCAGTACTTC. Residues: CASSFLTWEQYF. The V gene is TRBV12-3 or TRBV12-4, the J gene TRBJ2-7; D is undetermined. The CDR3 covers 12 residues. Trimming shortened V by 3 bases and J by 7 bases, and 10 bases separated the two germline ends.

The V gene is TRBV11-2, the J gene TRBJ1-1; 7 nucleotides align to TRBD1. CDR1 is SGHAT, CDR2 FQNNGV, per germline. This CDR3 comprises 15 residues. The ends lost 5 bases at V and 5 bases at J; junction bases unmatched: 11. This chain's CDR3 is CASSKTRQGGTEAFF. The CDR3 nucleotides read TGTGCCAGCAGCAAAACCAGGCAGGGGGGAACTGAAGCTTTCTTT.

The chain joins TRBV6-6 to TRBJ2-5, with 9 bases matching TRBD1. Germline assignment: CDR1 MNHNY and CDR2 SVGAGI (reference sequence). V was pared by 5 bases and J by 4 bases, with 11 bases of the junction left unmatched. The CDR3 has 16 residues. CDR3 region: CASSTRTGVRGETQYF. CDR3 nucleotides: TGTGCCAGCAGTACCCGGACAGGGGTACGAGGAGAGACCCAGTACTTC.

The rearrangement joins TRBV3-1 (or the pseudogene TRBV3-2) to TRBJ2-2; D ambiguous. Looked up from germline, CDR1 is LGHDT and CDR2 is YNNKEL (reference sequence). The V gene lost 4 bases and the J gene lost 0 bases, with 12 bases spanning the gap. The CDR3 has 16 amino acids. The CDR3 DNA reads TGTGCCAGCAGCCCTGAGCACCCCGCGAACACCGGGGAGCTGTTTTTT. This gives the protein CASSPEHPANTGELFF.

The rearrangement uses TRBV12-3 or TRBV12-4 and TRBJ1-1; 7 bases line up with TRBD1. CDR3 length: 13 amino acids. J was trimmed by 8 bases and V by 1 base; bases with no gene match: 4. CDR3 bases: TGTGCCAGCAGTTTAGGCTGGGACAGAGAAGCTTTCTTT. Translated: CASSLGWDREAFF.

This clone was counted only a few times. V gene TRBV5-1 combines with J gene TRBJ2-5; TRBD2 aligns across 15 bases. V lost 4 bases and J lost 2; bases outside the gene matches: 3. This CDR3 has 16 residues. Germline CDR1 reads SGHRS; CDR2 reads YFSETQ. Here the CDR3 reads CASSIGTSGGQETQYF. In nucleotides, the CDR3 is TGCGCCAGCAGCATCGGGACTAGCGGGGGGCAAGAGACCCAGTACTTC.

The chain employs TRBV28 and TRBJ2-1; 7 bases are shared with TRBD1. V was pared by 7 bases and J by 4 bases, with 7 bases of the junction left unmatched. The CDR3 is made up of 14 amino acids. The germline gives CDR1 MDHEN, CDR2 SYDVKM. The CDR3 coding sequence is TGTGCCAGCAAACCGGGACAGAAGTACAATGAGCAGTTCTTC. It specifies CASKPGQKYNEQFF.

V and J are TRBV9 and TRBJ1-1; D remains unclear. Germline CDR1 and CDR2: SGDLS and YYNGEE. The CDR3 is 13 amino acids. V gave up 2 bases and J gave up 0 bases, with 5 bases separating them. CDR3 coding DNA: TGTGCCAGCAGCGTCCAGATGAACACTGAAGCTTTCTTT. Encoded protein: CASSVQMNTEAFF.

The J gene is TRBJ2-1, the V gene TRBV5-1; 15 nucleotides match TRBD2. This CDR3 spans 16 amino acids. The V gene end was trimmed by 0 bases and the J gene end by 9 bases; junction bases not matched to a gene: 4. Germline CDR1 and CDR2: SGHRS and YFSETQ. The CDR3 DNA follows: TGCGCCAGCAGCTTGGCGGGACTAGCGGGGGGCGGTGAGCAGTTCTTC. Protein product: CASSLAGLAGGGEQFF. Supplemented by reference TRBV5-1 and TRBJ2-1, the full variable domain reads KAGVTQTPRYLIKTRGQQVTLSCSPISGHRSVSWYQQTPGQGLQFLFEYFSETQRNKGNFPGRFSGRQFSNSRSEMNVSTLELGDSALYLCASSLAGLAGGGEQFFGPGTRLTVL.

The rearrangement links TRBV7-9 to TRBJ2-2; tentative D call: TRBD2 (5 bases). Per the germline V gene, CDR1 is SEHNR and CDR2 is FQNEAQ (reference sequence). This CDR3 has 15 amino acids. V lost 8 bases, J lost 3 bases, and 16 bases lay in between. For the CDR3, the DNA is TGTGCCAGCCCCCCGGGTAGCGCCCACACCGGGGAGCTGTTTTTT. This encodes CASPPGSAHTGELFF.

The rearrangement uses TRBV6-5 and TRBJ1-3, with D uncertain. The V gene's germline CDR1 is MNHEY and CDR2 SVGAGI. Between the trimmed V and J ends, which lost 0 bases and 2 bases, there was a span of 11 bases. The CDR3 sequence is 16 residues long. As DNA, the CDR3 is TGTGCCAGCAGTTACTCGATGGCCACCACTGGAAACACCATATATTTT. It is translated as CASSYSMATTGNTIYF.

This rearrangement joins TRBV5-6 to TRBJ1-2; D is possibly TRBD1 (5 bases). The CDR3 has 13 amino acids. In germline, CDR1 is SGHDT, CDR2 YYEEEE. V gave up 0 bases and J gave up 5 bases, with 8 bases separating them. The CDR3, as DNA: TGTGCCAGCAGCTTGGACAGGCTATATGGCTACACCTTC. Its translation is CASSLDRLYGYTF.

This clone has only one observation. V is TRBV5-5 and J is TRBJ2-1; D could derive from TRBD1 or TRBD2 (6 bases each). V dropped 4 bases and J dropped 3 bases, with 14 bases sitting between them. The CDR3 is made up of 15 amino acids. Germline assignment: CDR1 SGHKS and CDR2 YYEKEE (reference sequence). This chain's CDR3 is CASSLAPGDYNEQFF. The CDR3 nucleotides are TGTGCCAGCAGCCTAGCGCCAGGGGACTACAATGAGCAGTTCTTC.

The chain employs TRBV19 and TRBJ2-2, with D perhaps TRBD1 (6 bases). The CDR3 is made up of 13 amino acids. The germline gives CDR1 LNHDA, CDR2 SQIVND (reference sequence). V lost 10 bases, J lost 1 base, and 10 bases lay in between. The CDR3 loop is CATGTLNTGELFF. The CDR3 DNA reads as TGTGCCACCGGGACATTGAACACCGGGGAGCTGTTTTTT.

The CDR3 DNA follows: TGTGCCAGCAGAGGAACACCGCAAGAGACCCAGTACTTC. It is translated as CASRGTPQETQYF. The rearrangement uses TRBV6-5 and TRBJ2-5, with D unresolved. The CDR3 is 13 amino acids. Trimming removed 6 bases from V and 2 bases from J, with 10 bases in between. CDR1 and CDR2 from the germline V gene are MNHEY and SVGAGI.

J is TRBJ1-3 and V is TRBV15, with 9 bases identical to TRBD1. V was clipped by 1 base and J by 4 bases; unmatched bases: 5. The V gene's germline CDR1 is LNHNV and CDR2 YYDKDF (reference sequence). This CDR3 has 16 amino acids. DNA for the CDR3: TGTGCCACCAGCAGAGTACAGGGGGCACCGGGAAACACCATATATTTT. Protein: CATSRVQGAPGNTIYF.

CDR3 bases: TGTGCCAGCAGCCCTAGCGGGGGGATCCTTACAGATACGCAGTATTTT. As protein: CASSPSGGILTDTQYF. This rearrangement joins TRBV5-4 to TRBJ2-3; 11 bases are shared with TRBD2. V trimming: 4 bases; J trimming: 3 bases; junction bases outside the gene matches: 7. There are 16 residues in the CDR3. Germline V gene data show CDR1 as SGHNT and CDR2 as YYREEE (reference sequence).

Written as DNA, the CDR3 is TGTGCCAGCAGTTACTCGATGGTAAGGAATCAGCCCCAGCATTTT. Protein product: CASSYSMVRNQPQHF. The chain links TRBV6-6 to TRBJ1-5; D call uncertain. The CDR3 is made up of 15 amino acids. The ends were cut back, 0 bases at V and 4 bases at J, with 10 bases in the middle. Germline CDR1 is MNHNY and CDR2 is SVGAGI (reference sequence).

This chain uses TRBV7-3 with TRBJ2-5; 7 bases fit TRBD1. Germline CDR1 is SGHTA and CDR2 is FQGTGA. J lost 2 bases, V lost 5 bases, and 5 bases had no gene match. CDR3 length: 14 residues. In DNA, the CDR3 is TGTGCCAGCAGCCAGACGGGACAGCAAGAGACCCAGTACTTC. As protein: CASSQTGQQETQYF.

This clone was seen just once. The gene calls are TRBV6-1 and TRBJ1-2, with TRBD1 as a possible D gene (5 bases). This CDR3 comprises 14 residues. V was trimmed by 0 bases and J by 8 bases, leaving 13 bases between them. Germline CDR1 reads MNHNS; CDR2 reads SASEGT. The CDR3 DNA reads TGTGCCAGCAGTGAAGCAGGCAGATGGGACGGCTACACCTTC. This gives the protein CASSEAGRWDGYTF.

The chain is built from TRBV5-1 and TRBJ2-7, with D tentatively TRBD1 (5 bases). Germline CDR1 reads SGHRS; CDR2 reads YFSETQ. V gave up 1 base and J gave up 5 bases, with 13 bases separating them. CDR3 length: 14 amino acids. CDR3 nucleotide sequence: TGCGCCAGCAGCTTGTACGCAGGGCAGAACGAGCAGTACTTC. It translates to CASSLYAGQNEQYF.

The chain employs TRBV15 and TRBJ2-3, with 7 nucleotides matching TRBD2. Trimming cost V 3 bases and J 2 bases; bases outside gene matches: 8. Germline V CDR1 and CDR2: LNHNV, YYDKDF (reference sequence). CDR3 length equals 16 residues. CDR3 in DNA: TGTGCCACCAGCAGTCACTCGGGGGGTTTCACAGATACGCAGTATTTT. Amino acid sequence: CATSSHSGGFTDTQYF. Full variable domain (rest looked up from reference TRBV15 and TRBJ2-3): DAMVIQNPRYQVTQFGKPVTLSCSQTLNHNVMYWYQQKSSQAPKLLFHYYDKDFNNEADTPDNFQSRRPNTSFCFLDIRSPGLGDTAMYLCATSSHSGGFTDTQYFGPGTRLTVL.

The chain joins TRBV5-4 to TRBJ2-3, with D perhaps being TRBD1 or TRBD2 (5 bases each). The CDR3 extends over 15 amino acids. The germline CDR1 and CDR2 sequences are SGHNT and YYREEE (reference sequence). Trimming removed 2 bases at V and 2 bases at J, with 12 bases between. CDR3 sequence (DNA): TGTGCCAGCAGCTTAACGAGCGGACACACAGATACGCAGTATTTT. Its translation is CASSLTSGHTDTQYF.

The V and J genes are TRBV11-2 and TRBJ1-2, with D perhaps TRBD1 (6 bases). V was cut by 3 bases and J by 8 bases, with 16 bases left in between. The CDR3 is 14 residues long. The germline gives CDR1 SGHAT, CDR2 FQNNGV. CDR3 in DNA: TGTGCCAGCAGCTTTGTTGAGGGGGTTGTGGGCTACACCTTC. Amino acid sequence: CASSFVEGVVGYTF.

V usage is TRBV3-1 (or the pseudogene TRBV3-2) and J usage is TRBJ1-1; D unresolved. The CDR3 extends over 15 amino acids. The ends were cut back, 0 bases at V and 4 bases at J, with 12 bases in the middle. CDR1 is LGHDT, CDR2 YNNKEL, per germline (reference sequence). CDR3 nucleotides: TGTGCCAGCAGCCAAGAGTGGGTTGCGACCACTGAAGCTTTCTTT. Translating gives CASSQEWVATTEAFF.

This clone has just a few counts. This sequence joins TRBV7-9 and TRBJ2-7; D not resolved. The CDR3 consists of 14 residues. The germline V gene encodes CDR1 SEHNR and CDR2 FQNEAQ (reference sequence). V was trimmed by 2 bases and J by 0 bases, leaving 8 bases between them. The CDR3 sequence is CASSLTLTSYEQYF. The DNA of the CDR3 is TGTGCCAGCAGCTTAACACTAACCTCCTACGAGCAGTACTTC.

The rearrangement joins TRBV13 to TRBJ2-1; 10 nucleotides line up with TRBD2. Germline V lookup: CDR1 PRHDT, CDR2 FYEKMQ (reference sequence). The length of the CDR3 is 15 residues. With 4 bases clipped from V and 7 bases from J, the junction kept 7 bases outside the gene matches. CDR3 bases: TGTGCCAGCAGCTCTCAGCGGGGGGGCCCGAATGAGCAGTTCTTC. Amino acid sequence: CASSSQRGGPNEQFF.